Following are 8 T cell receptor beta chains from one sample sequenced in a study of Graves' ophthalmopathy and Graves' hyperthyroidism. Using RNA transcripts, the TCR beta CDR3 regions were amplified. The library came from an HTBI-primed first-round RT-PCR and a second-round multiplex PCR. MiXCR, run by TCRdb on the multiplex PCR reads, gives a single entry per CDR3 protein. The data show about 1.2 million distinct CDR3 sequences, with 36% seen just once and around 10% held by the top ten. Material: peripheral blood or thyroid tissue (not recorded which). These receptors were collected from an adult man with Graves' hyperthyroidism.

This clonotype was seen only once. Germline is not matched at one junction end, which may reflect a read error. The CDR3 spells CASSAPYDRGSEKLFF. Here the CDR3 DNA reads TGTGCCAGCAGTGCCCCCTACGATCGGGGGAGCGAAAAACTGTTTTTT. This sequence joins TRBV10-3 and TRBJ1-4; D might be TRBD1 (5 bases). The length of the CDR3 is 16 residues. Looked up from germline, CDR1 is ENHRY and CDR2 is SYGVKD.

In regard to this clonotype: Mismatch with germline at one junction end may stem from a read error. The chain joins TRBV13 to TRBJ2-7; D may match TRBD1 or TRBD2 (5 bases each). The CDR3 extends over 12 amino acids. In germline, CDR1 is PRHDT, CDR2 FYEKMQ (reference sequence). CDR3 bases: TGTGCCAGCAGCTTAGGCCAGGGAGAGCTGTACTTC. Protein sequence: CASSLGQGELYF.

The CDR3 DNA follows: TGCGCCAGCAGCCCTTACGGCGCGGGAGGGAACTATGGCTACACCTTC. Translated: CASSPYGAGGNYGYTF. The gene calls are TRBV5-1 and TRBJ1-2; the D is unclear. From germline, CDR1 is SGHRS and CDR2 YFSETQ. V lost 4 bases, J lost 2 bases, and 18 bases lay in between. CDR3 size: 16 residues.

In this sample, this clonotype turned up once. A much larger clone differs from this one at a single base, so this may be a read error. CDR3 region: CAISHYRDLHYGYTF. The CDR3 DNA follows: TGTGCCATCAGTCATTACAGGGACCTGCACTATGGCTACACCTTC. This chain connects TRBV10-3 to TRBJ1-2; D might be TRBD1 (6 bases). The CDR3 extends over 15 amino acids. The germline CDR1 and CDR2 sequences are ENHRY and SYGVKD. V gave up 5 bases and J gave up 3 bases, with 16 bases separating them.

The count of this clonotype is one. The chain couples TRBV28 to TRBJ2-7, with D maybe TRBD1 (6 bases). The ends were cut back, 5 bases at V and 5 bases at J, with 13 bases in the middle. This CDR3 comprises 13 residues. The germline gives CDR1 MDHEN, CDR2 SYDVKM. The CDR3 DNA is TGTGCCAGCAGTCTGGACAGCTGGAACGAGCAGTACTTC. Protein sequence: CASSLDSWNEQYF.

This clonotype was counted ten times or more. The CDR3 bases are TGTGCCAGCAGTTACGCCTGGCAGGGCCAAGAGACCCAGTACTTC. It specifies CASSYAWQGQETQYF. V gene TRBV6-5 combines with J gene TRBJ2-5, with D tentatively TRBD1 (5 bases). The CDR3 spans 15 residues. Per the germline V gene, CDR1 is MNHEY and CDR2 is SVGAGI. V lost 2 bases and J lost 1, with 11 bases in between.

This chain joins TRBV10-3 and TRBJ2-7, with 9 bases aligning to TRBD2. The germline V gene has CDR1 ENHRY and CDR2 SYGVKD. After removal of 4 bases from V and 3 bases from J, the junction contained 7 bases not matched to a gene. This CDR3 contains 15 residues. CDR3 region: CAISVAAGGLYEQYF. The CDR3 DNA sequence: TGTGCCATCAGTGTTGCAGCGGGAGGTCTCTACGAGCAGTACTTC.

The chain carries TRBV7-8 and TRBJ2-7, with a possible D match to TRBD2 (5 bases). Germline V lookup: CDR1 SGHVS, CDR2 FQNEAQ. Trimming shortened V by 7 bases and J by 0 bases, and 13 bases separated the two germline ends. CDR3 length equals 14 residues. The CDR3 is CASIEGSVSYEQYF. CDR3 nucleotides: TGTGCCAGCATCGAGGGCTCCGTCTCCTACGAGCAGTACTTC.